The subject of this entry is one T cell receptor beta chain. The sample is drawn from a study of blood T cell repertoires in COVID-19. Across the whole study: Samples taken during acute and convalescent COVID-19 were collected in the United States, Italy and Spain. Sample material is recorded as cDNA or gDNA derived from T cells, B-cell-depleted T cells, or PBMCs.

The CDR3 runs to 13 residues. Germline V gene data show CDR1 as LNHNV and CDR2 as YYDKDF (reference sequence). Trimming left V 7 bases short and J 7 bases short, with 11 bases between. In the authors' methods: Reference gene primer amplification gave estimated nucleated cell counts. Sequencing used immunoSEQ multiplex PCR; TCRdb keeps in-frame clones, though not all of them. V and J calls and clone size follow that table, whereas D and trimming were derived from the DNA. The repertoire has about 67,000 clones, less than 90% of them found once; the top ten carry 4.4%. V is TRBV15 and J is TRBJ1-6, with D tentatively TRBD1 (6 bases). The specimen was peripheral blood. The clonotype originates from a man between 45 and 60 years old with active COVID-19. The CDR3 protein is CATIAGGNSPLHF. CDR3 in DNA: TGTGCCACCATAGCGGGGGGCAATTCACCCCTCCACTTT.